The rows below give T cell receptor beta chains drawn from one sample of a study of early T cells in non-severe SARS-CoV-2 infection. TCRdb analysed the 5' RACE reads with MiXCR anew, one entry per CDR3 protein. The repertoire has tens of thousands of distinct CDR3 sequences, approximately 12% of them found once; the top ten carry roughly 3.6%. Sequenced material: whole blood. The receptors originated from an adult who was a healthcare worker with PCR-confirmed SARS-CoV-2 infection or an uninfected control (not recorded which). Each CDR3 is given with its conserved first and last residue. D genes are given only for firm matches. Size is omitted from some rows. Given values are once, few, many or a class for expanded clones.

J gene | V gene | clone size | D gene | CDR3 protein | CDR3 DNA
TRBJ1-2 | TRBV19 | few | TRBD1 | CASSPLDRGPIGYTF | TGTGCCAGTAGTCCCCTGGACAGGGGGCCTATCGGCTACACCTTC
TRBJ1-6 | TRBV12-3/TRBV12-4 | few | . | CASAKAAPNPLHF | TGTGCCAGCGCGAAGGCAGCCCCTAACCCCCTCCACTTT
TRBJ2-1 | TRBV7-3 | few | TRBD2 | CASSLTSGRMFF | TGTGCCAGCAGCCTCACTAGCGGGAGGATGTTCTTC
TRBJ2-1 | TRBV27 | . | . | CASRPGGGLAVEQFF | TGTGCCAGCCGCCCGGGCGGGGGCTTAGCGGTTGAGCAGTTCTTC
TRBJ2-7 | TRBV6-1 | few | . | CASSTGRLAYEQYF | TGTGCCAGCAGTACGGGACGTCTCGCCTACGAGCAGTACTTC
TRBJ2-7 | TRBV19 | few | TRBD1 | CASSPEGTGYYEQYF | TGTGCCAGTAGTCCCGAAGGGACAGGGTACTACGAGCAGTACTTC
TRBJ1-5 | TRBV6-6 | . | . | CASSYSVNSHNQPQHF | TGTGCCAGCAGTTACTCGGTAAACAGTCACAATCAGCCCCAGCATTTT
TRBJ1-2 | TRBV14 | few | . | CASSPTGVGYGYTF | TGTGCCAGCAGCCCGACCGGGGTGGGCTATGGCTACACCTTC
TRBJ2-7 | TRBV9 | . | . | CASSAGPDSYEQYF | TGTGCCAGCAGCGCCGGGCCTGACAGCTACGAGCAGTACTTC
TRBJ1-3 | TRBV29-1 | . | . | CSVEDRRGFTIYF | TGCAGCGTTGAAGATCGGAGGGGCTTCACCATATATTTT